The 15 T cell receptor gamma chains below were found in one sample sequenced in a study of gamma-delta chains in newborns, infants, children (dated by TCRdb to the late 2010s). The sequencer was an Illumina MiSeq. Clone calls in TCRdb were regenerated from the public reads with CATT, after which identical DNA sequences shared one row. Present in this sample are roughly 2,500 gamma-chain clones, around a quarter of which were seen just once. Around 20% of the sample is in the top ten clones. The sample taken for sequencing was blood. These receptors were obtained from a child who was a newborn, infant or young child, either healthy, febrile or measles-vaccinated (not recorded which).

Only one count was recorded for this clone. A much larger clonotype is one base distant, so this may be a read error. The CDR3 nucleotides are TGTGCCTTGTGGGATGAGGGGGGTCAAGAGTTGGGCAAAAAAATCAAGGTATTT. Its translation is CALWDEGGQELGKKIKVF. The chain carries TRGV9 and TRGJP. CDR3 length equals 18 residues. The V gene end was trimmed by 4 bases and the J gene end by 4 bases; junction bases not matched to a gene: 10. Germline V gene sequence: CDR1 GITISATS, CDR2 ISYDGTV (reference sequence).

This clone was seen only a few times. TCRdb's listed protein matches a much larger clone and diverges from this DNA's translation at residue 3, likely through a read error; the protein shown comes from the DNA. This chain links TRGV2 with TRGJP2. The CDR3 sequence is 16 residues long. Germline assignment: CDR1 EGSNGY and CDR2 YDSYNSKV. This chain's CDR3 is CASWDGRHSSDWIKTF. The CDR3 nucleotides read TGTGCCTCCTGGGACGGTCGGCATAGTAGTGATTGGATCAAGACGTTT.

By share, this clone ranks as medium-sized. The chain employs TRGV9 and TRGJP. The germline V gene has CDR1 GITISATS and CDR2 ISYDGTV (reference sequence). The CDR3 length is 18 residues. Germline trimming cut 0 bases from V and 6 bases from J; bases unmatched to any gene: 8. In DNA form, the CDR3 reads TGTGCCTTGTGGGAGGTGCACCTTACAGAGTTGGGCAAAAAAATCAAGGTATTT. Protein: CALWEVHLTELGKKIKVF.

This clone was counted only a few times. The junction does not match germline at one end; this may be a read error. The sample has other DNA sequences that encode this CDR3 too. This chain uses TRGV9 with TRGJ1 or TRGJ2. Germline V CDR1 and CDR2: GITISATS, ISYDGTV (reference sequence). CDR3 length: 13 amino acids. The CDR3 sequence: CALWEGNYYKKLF. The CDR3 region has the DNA TGTGCCTTGTGGGAGGGGAATTATTATAAGAAACTCTTC.

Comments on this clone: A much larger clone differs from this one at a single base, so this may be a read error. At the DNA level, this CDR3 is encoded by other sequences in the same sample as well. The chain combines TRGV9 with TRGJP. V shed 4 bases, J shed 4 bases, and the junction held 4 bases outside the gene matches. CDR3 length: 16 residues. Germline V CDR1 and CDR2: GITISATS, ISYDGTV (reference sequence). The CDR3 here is CALWEAQELGKKIKVF. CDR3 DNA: TGTGCCTTGTGGGAAGCTCAAGAGTTGGGCAAAAAAATCAAGGTATTT.

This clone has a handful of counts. CDR3 protein: CALWEVHTLELGKKIKVF. In DNA, the CDR3 is TGTGCCTTGTGGGAGGTGCATACTCTAGAGTTGGGCAAAAAAATCAAGGTATTT. V gene TRGV9 combines with J gene TRGJP. The CDR3 contains 18 residues. The germline CDR1 and CDR2 sequences are GITISATS and ISYDGTV (reference sequence). With V trimmed by 0 bases and J by 6 bases, 8 bases remained unmatched.

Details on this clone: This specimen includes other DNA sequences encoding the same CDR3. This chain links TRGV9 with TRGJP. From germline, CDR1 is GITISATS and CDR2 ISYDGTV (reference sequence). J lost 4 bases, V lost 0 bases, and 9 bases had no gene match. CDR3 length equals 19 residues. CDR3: CALWEVHSLQELGKKIKVF. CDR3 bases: TGTGCCTTGTGGGAGGTGCACTCCCTTCAAGAGTTGGGCAAAAAAATCAAGGTATTT.

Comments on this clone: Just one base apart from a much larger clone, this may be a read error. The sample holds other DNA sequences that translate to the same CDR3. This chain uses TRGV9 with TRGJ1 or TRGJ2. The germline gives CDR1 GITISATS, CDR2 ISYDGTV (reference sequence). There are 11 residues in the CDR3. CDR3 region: CALWEVHKKLF. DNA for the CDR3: TGTGCCCTGTGGGAGGTGCATAAGAAACTCTTT.

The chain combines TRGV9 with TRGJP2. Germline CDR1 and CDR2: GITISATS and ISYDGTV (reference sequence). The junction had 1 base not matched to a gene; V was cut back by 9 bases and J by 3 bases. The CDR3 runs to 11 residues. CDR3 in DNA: TGTGCCTTGGGTAGTGATTGGATCAAGACGTTT. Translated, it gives CALGSDWIKTF.

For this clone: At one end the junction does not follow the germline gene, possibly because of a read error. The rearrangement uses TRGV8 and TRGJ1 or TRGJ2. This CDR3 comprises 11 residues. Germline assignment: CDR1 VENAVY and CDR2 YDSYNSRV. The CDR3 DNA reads TGTGCCAACGACATTTATTATAAGAAGCTCTTT. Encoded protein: CANDIYYKKLF.

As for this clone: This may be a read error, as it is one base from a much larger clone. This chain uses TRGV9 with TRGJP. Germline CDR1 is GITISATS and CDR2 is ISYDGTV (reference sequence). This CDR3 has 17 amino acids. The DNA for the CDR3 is TGTGCCTTGTGGGAGGGCCGATCGAAGTTGGGCAAAAAAATCGAGGTATTT. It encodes CALWEGRSKLGKKIEVF.

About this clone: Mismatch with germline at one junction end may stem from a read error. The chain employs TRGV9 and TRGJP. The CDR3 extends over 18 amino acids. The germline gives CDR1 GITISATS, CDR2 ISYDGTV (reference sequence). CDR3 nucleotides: TGTGCCTCGTGGGAGGTTAAGCCAAGGGAGCTGGGCAAAAAAATCAAGGTATTT. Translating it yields CASWEVKPRELGKKIKVF.

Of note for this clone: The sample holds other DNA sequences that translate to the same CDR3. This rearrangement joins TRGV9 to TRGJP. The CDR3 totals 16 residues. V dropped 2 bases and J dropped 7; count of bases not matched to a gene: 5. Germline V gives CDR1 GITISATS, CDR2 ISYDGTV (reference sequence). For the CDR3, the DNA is TGTGCCTTGTGGGAGGGCGGGGAGTTGGGCAAAAAAATCAAGGTATTT. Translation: CALWEGGELGKKIKVF.

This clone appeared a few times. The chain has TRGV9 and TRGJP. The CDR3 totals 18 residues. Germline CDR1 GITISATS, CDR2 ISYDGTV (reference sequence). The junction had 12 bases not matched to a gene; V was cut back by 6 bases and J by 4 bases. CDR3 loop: CALWQEGPQELGKKIKVF. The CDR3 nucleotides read TGTGCCTTGTGGCAGGAAGGCCCACAAGAGTTGGGCAAAAAAATCAAGGTATTT.

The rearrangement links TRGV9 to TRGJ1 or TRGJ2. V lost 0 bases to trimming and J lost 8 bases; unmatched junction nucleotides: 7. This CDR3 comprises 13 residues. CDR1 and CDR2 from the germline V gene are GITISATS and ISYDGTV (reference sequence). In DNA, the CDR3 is TGTGCCTTGTGGGAGGTGCACGGGAATAAGAAACTCTTT. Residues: CALWEVHGNKKLF.